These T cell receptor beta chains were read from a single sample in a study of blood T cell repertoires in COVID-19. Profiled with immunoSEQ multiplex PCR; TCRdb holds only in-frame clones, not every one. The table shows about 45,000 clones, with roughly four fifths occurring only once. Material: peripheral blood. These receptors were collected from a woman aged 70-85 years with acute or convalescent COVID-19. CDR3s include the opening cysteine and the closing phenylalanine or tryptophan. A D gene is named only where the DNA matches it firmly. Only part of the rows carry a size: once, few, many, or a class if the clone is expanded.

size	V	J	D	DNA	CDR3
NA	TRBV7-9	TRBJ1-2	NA	TGTGCCAGCAGCTTCACAGAGTCCTATGGCTACACCTTC	CASSFTESYGYTF
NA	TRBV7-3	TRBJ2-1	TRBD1	TGTGCCAGCAGCTCCACAGGGGGCCGCTTCAATGAGCAGTTCTTC	CASSSTGGRFNEQFF
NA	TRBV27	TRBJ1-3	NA	TGTGCCAGCAGTTTAGGGGGCCCCATCTCTGGAAACACCATATATTTT	CASSLGGPISGNTIYF
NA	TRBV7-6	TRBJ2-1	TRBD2	TGTGCCAGCAGCCCTGGTGCCGGACTAGCGGGAGTTCTCGCCTACAATGAGCAGTTCTTC	CASSPGAGLAGVLAYNEQFF
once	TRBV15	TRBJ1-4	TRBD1	TGTGCCACCTCGATCGGACAGGGGGCCCGTCGGGCTAATGAAAAACTGTTTTTT	CATSIGQGARRANEKLFF
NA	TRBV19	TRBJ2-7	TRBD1	TGTGCCAGTAGCGTTCGCCGGGACAGGGCTTACGAGCAGTACTTC	CASSVRRDRAYEQYF
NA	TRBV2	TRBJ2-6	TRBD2	TGTGCCAGCTGGGGATTTGGGGTAACGCGGGGGACCCACTCTGGGGCCAACGTCCTGACTTTC	CASWGFGVTRGTHSGANVLTF
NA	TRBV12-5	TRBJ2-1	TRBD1	TGTGCTAGTGGTGGCCCGGGACAGGGGGCTAAGTTCTTC	CASGGPGQGAKFF
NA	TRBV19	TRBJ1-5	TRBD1	TGTGCCAGTAGTATCGGGGGACAGGCGAATCAGCCCCAGCATTTT	CASSIGGQANQPQHF
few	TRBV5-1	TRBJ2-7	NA	TGCGCCAGCAGCAAAAGACAGGCCCCTTACGAGCAGTACTTC	CASSKRQAPYEQYF
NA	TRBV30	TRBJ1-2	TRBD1	TGTGCCTCGTCAGGACAGGGGAACTTGGTCTATGGCTACACCTTC	CASSGQGNLVYGYTF
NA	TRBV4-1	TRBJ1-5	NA	TGCGCCAGCCGCTCATTGAGGACTGTTAATCAGCCCCAGCATTTT	CASRSLRTVNQPQHF
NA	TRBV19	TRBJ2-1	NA	TGTGCCAGTAGTATAGATCGGCAGGGTGATAAGTTCTTC	CASSIDRQGDKFF
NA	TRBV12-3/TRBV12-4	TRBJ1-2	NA	TGTGCCAGCAGTCTTAACTATGGCTACACCTTC	CASSLNYGYTF
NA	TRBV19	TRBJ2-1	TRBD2	TGTGCCAGTGGACTAGGGGACGGTTACAATGAGCAGTTCTTC	CASGLGDGYNEQFF
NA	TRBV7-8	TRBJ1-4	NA	TGTGCCAGCAGCTTAGTTCAGAGCGCGAATGAAAAACTGTTTTTT	CASSLVQSANEKLFF
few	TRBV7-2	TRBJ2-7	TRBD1	TGTGCCAGCAGTTTACAGGGGGCGCTTAATTACGAGCAGTACTTC	CASSLQGALNYEQYF
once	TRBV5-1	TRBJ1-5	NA	TGCGCCAGCAGCTCTGGACAGAGCAATCAGCCCCAGCATTTT	CASSSGQSNQPQHF
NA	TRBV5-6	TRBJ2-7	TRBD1	TGTGCCAGCAGCGGGATAAAGCCGGGACAGGGCTTGATGACCTACGAGCAGTACTTC	CASSGIKPGQGLMTYEQYF
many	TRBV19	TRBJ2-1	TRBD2	TGTGCCAGTAGTACCGGGGGGTTCGGCTCGGATGAGCAGTTCTTC	CASSTGGFGSDEQFF
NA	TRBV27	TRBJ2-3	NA	TGTGCCAGCAGTCTCCATCTCCTGACCGGGGCAGATACGCAGTATTTT	CASSLHLLTGADTQYF
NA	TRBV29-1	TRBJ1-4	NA	TGCAGCGTTGAAGTCCCGGGACACTCCAGAGAAAAACTGTTTTTT	CSVEVPGHSREKLFF
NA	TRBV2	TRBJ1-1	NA	TGTGCCAGCCTATTAGGGGTATTGAACACTGAAGCTTTCTTT	CASLLGVLNTEAFF
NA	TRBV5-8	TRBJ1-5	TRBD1	TGTGCCAGCAGCTCCGGGACAGGGTTTTTTGGCAATCAGCCCCAGCATTTT	CASSSGTGFFGNQPQHF
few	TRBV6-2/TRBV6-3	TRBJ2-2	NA	TGTGCCAGCAGTTCTCAGGGTACCGGCACCGGGGAGCTGTTTTTT	CASSSQGTGTGELFF
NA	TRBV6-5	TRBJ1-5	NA	TGTGCCAGCAGTTCTACAGGGCAGCCCCAGCATTTT	CASSSTGQPQHF
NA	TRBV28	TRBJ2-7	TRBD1	TGTGCCAGCAGTCCATCGGACAGGGACGGGGAGCAGTACTTC	CASSPSDRDGEQYF